This T cell receptor beta chain stems from a study of T-cell memory formation after mild COVID-19 (dated by TCRdb to about 2021). The study in broad terms: TCR sequence clusters from the two donors were largely donor specific. T-cell clones expanding and contracting after mild COVID-19 in two donors were tracked by longitudinal TCRalpha and TCRbeta repertoire sequencing. Two young, previously healthy adult volunteers, one female and one male, were included in the cohort.

Ends trimmed: V by 8 bases, J by 7 bases; bases unmatched to a gene: 14. Including the terminal cysteine and phenylalanine, the CDR3 comprises 15 residues. This entry keeps only the CDR3 DNA: 45 bases, framed from base 1. For this clonotype: Its antigen is still unknown. No much larger clonotype is one base removed from it; base qualities were not supplied.

PBMCs were isolated by Ficoll-Paque density gradient centrifugation. Here is what the overall study found, with its caveats: Contracting CD4+ clones were located mainly in the CM and EM memory subsets, whereas CD8+ clones were found to be enriched in EMRA. Some responding clones were detected in pre-infection memory, suggesting pre-existing cross-reactive memory T cells joined the SARS-CoV-2 response. Balanced CD4/CD8 phenotypes were observed for clones contracting from day 15 to 85, whereas a bias towards CD4+ was observed for a second wave of clones expanding from day 15 to 37. The second-wave clones that peaked on day 37 were not confirmed to be SARS-CoV-2 specific. Only two mild cases were covered by the study, and larger cohorts that include severe cases with pre-infection samples were considered necessary.

The instrument given in TCRdb is Illumina NovaSeq 6000. cDNA libraries for TCRalpha and TCRbeta were prepared by 5'RACE using constant-segment primers, with sample barcodes and unique molecular identifiers added. Trizol reagent was used to extract RNA from every sample. The libraries were amplified in two PCR steps, and the second step added a second sample barcode and Illumina TruSeq adapters. Libraries were sequenced on an Illumina NovaSeq with 2 x 150 bp paired-end reads. As for the authors' bioinformatics: Reads were demultiplexed and collapsed into UMI-guided consensus sequences with migec v1.2.7. Using mixcr v2.1.11, UMI consensuses were aligned to TRA and TRB V and J templates and then assembled into clonotypes. A clonotype was counted as expanded or contracted only if both edgeR and NoisET called the change significant, with noise models trained on biological replicates. For edgeR calls, the cutoffs were a false discovery rate-adjusted p below 0.01 and a log2 fold-change threshold of 1. As an exploratory analysis of dynamics, max-normalized trajectories of the 1000 most abundant clonotypes were examined by PCA with hierarchical clustering. Each responding clone was given a CD4 or CD8 phenotype based on the CD4+ and CD8+ repertoires, which had been sequenced separately. TCRdb reran the public reads through fastp at Q25 and MiXCR, keeping productive beta chains. Rows are unified per CDR3 protein, each entry keeping the most common DNA and genes. The V and J calls and clone size are TCRdb's, not the authors'. Within this sample are around 310,000 distinct CDR3 sequences, with roughly 20% of them counted one time only. The top ten clonotypes cover 21% of the sample.

The rearranged chain carries TRBV12-3 or TRBV12-4 and TRBJ1-2; 9 middle bases align to TRBD1. Sequenced material: PBMCs or a T cell subset sorted from them (not recorded which). This TCR was sampled from a man between 18 and 35 years old who had mild COVID-19 (a few samples of this study predate the infection). The sample titles of this study are shuffled in the database, so cell type and time point are left out; the donor was told from shared clones. This receptor has the CDR3 CASWGWDREEGGYTF. The nucleotide sequence is given as TGTGCCAGCTGGGGATGGGACAGGGAAGAAGGTGGCTACACCTTC.